What follows are 28 T cell receptor beta chains derived from one specimen sequenced in a study of shared clonotypes between healthy human individuals. Profiled with immunoSEQ multiplex PCR; TCRdb holds only in-frame clones, not every one. The sample has 450,000 to 500,000 clones; more than 65% are singletons. Material: PBMCs. The receptors originated from a woman in her thirties or forties in good health. Some clones in this sample may be carry-over from other donors' samples.

The V gene is TRBV18, the J gene TRBJ2-1, with 16 nucleotides matching TRBD2. The CDR3 has 18 amino acids. The V gene end was trimmed by 3 bases and the J gene end by 5 bases; junction bases not matched to a gene: 7. Per germline, CDR1 KGHSH and CDR2 LQKENI. CDR3 region: CASSPPGLAGGTNNEQFF. The CDR3 nucleotides read TGTGCCAGCTCACCTCCGGGACTAGCGGGAGGGACCAACAATGAGCAGTTCTTC.

This chain's CDR3 is CASSGFGSSYEQYF. For the CDR3, the DNA is TGTGCCAGTAGCGGCTTCGGGAGCTCCTACGAGCAGTACTTC. This sequence joins TRBV19 and TRBJ2-7; D may be TRBD2 (6 bases). V lost 6 bases and J 0 bases, leaving 12 bases between the germline ends. The CDR3 length is 14 residues. CDR1 and CDR2 from the germline V gene are LNHDA and SQIVND (reference sequence).

CDR3 nucleotide sequence: TGTGCCAGCAGTGAATTTCGAAGGGGAAAAACAGATACGCAGTATTTT. This translates into CASSEFRRGKTDTQYF. V usage is TRBV25-1 and J usage is TRBJ2-3, with D perhaps matching TRBD1 (5 bases). Germline values: CDR1 MGHDK, CDR2 SYGVNS. The CDR3 spans 16 residues. The V and J ends lost 1 base and 3 bases respectively, with 14 bases between them. Full variable domain (missing parts from reference TRBV25-1 and TRBJ2-3): EADIYQTPRYLVIGTGKKITLECSQTMGHDKMYWYQQDPGMELHLIHYSYGVNSTEKGDLSSESTVSRIRTEHFPLTLESARPSHTSQYLCASSEFRRGKTDTQYFGPGTRLTVL.

The chain recombines TRBV2 with TRBJ1-3; 9 positions match TRBD1. This CDR3 is 15 amino acids long. CDR1 and CDR2 (germline): SNHLY, FYNNEI. Trimming cost V 6 bases and J 3 bases; bases outside gene matches: 6. CDR3 DNA sequence: TGTGCCAGCAGCTCAACAGGGGGCTTTGGAAACACCATATATTTT. It yields the protein CASSSTGGFGNTIYF.

The genes are TRBV15 and TRBJ2-5; D remains ambiguous. CDR1 and CDR2 (germline): LNHNV, YYDKDF (reference sequence). This CDR3 has 15 amino acids. V was cut by 0 bases and J by 1 base, with 9 bases left in between. CDR3 sequence: CATSRDPQAQETQYF. The DNA for the CDR3 is TGTGCCACCAGCAGAGATCCCCAGGCCCAAGAGACCCAGTACTTC.

As to this clone: This sequence is one base from a far larger clone and is likely a read error. This sequence joins TRBV28 and TRBJ1-1; tentative D call: TRBD1 (5 bases). Trimming stripped 6 bases from V and 6 bases from J, with 20 bases between. The CDR3 runs to 15 residues. Germline lookup yields CDR1 MDHEN and CDR2 SYDVKM. For the CDR3, the DNA is TGTGCCAGCAGGGGGGATATAGGGGACGGATCTGAAGCTTTCTTT. This sequence encodes CASRGDIGDGSEAFF.

On this clone itself: This probably arose from a read error, given a far larger clone one base away. V and J are TRBV15 and TRBJ2-7, with unresolved D. The CDR3 is 14 amino acids. Germline assignment: CDR1 LNHNV and CDR2 YYDKDF (reference sequence). V dropped 4 bases and J dropped 1 base, with 11 bases sitting between them. The CDR3 nucleotides are TGTGCCACCAGCATAGATCGAGCGTCCTACGAGCAGTACTTC. It translates to CATSIDRASYEQYF.

In DNA, the CDR3 is TGTGCCAGCAGCTTAACGGTTCGGGAAGCGGGGAACACCGGGGAGCTGTTTTTT. Its translation is CASSLTVREAGNTGELFF. The chain employs TRBV7-3 and TRBJ2-2; weak D call: TRBD2 (6 bases). The germline CDR1 and CDR2 sequences are SGHTA and FQGTGA. This CDR3 region has 18 residues. V lost 0 bases, J lost 1 base, and 15 bases lay in between.

The CDR3 sequence is CASSETRVGGELFF. In DNA form, the CDR3 reads TGTGCCAGCAGTGAGACTAGAGTTGGCGGGGAGCTGTTTTTT. The chain joins TRBV2 to TRBJ2-2, with a possible D match to TRBD2 (6 bases). This CDR3 has 14 residues. Between the trimmed V and J ends, which lost 3 bases and 7 bases, there was a span of 12 bases. The V gene's germline CDR1 is SNHLY and CDR2 FYNNEI.

Concerning this clone itself: A far larger clone is one base from this, pointing to a likely read error. The same CDR3 can be traced to other DNA sequences in this sample. V is TRBV28 and J is TRBJ1-2; unclear D gene. The CDR3 extends over 13 amino acids. Per germline, CDR1 MDHEN and CDR2 SYDVKM. V lost 3 bases to trimming and J lost 3 bases, with 8 bases between them. The CDR3 is CASSLARYYGYTF. The CDR3 DNA sequence: TGTGCCAGCAGTTTGGCTAGATACTATGGCTACACCTTC.

The chain employs TRBV5-4 and TRBJ2-5; 8 positions match TRBD2. CDR1 and CDR2 from the germline V gene are SGHNT and YYREEE (reference sequence). With 3 bases clipped from V and 5 bases from J, the junction kept 12 bases outside the gene matches. The CDR3 covers 16 residues. CDR3 amino acids: CASSSTGGSGRETQYF. CDR3 in DNA: TGTGCCAGCAGCTCCACGGGGGGGTCGGGTCGGGAGACCCAGTACTTC. The variable domain in full, with the rest retrieved from reference TRBV5-4 and TRBJ2-5, is ETGVTQSPTHLIKTRGQQVTLRCSSQSGHNTVSWYQQALGQGPQFIFQYYREEENGRGNFPPRFSGLQFPNYSSELNVNALELDDSALYLCASSSTGGSGRETQYFGPGTRLLVL.

The chain employs TRBV28 and TRBJ1-1, with TRBD1 as a possible D gene (5 bases). The V end lost 5 bases, the J end lost 5 bases, and 15 bases lay between the germline ends. Germline lookup yields CDR1 MDHEN and CDR2 SYDVKM. The CDR3 loop spans 14 amino acids. CDR3 protein: CASSMQGFWTEAFF. The CDR3 DNA is TGTGCCAGCAGTATGCAGGGTTTTTGGACTGAAGCTTTCTTT. The full variable domain, its missing parts supplied by reference TRBV28 and TRBJ1-1, is DVKVTQSSRYLVKRTGEKVFLECVQDMDHENMFWYRQDPGLGLRLIYFSYDVKMKEKGDIPEGYSVSREKKERFSLILESASTNQTSMYLCASSMQGFWTEAFFGQGTRLTVV.

The chain joins TRBV28 to TRBJ2-7, with D possibly matching TRBD2 (6 bases). The germline V gene has CDR1 MDHEN and CDR2 SYDVKM. The CDR3 has 12 residues. V lost 7 bases to trimming and J lost 6 bases, with 13 bases between them. CDR3: CASTVPGGEQYF. The DNA for the CDR3 is TGTGCCAGCACCGTTCCCGGGGGCGAGCAGTACTTC.

With regard to this clone: A read error is the likely source, as a far larger clone sits one nucleotide away. The chain has TRBV2 and TRBJ2-1, with TRBD2 matching over 7 bases. The J segment lost 6 bases and the V segment lost 8 bases, leaving 10 bases of the junction unmatched. Germline-derived CDR1 and CDR2 are SNHLY and FYNNEI. The length of the CDR3 is 14 residues. CDR3 bases: TGTGCCAGCCGGGCGGGAGCCAGCCGCAATGAGCAGTTCTTC. Amino acid sequence: CASRAGASRNEQFF.

The chain joins TRBV28 to TRBJ1-5, with D perhaps TRBD1 (5 bases). The CDR3 contains 14 residues. Trimming shortened V by 2 bases and J by 6 bases, and 11 bases separated the two germline ends. Germline V CDR1 and CDR2: MDHEN, SYDVKM. CDR3 nucleotides: TGTGCCAGCAGTTTAGGGCAGGGTAGTCAGCCCCAGCATTTT. Translated, it gives CASSLGQGSQPQHF.

The rearrangement uses TRBV11-3 and TRBJ2-7, with D hard to call. This CDR3 is built from 12 residues. The germline V gene has CDR1 SGHNT and CDR2 YENEEA. Trimming removed 0 bases at V and 5 bases at J, with 5 bases between. The CDR3: CASSLDGNEQYF. In DNA form, the CDR3 reads TGTGCCAGCAGCTTAGATGGGAACGAGCAGTACTTC.

This chain uses TRBV27 with TRBJ2-7; 9 bases are shared with TRBD1. The CDR3 sequence is 15 residues long. With 5 bases clipped from V and 6 bases from J, the junction kept 11 bases outside the gene matches. Per germline, CDR1 MNHEY and CDR2 SMNVEV (reference sequence). The CDR3 coding sequence is TGTGCCAGCAGTAAAAGGACAGGGGAGGGCTTCGAGCAGTACTTC. It codes for CASSKRTGEGFEQYF.

Concerning this clone itself: It may be a read error: a sequence one base away is much more abundant. V and J are TRBV2 and TRBJ2-1, with 8 positions matching TRBD2. The CDR3 extends over 18 amino acids. From germline, CDR1 is SNHLY and CDR2 FYNNEI. In DNA form, the CDR3 reads TGTGCCAGCAGTGACCCTAGCGGGCCCGCTCTCTCCTACAATGGGCAGTTCTTC. Protein: CASSDPSGPALSYNGQFF.

Regarding this clone: Only one base separates this from a far larger clonotype, so it likely reflects a read error. The genes are TRBV30 and TRBJ1-2, with D tentatively TRBD1 (5 bases). V lost 0 bases, J lost 5 bases, and 7 bases lay in between. This CDR3 has 12 residues. Germline V gene sequence: CDR1 GTSNPN, CDR2 SVGIG (reference sequence). DNA of the CDR3: TGTGCCTGGAGTGTAAGGGGTTATGGCTACACCTTC. Translating it yields CAWSVRGYGYTF.

The chain links TRBV11-2 to TRBJ2-3; the D gene is possibly TRBD2 (7 bases). The V end lost 5 bases, the J end lost 1 base, and 16 bases lay between the germline ends. The germline CDR1 and CDR2 sequences are SGHAT and FQNNGV. CDR3 length equals 16 residues. Here the CDR3 DNA reads TGTGCCAGCAGCCCCTTACGAGGGGGGGGCACAGATACGCAGTATTTT. This encodes CASSPLRGGGTDTQYF.

This chain uses TRBV27 with TRBJ1-1; 7 nucleotides align to TRBD1. Per the germline V gene, CDR1 is MNHEY and CDR2 is SMNVEV (reference sequence). After removal of 3 bases from V and 1 base from J, the junction contained 2 bases not matched to a gene. This CDR3 is built from 14 residues. CDR3 protein: CASSFRGGNTEAFF. The CDR3 nucleotides read TGTGCCAGCAGTTTCAGGGGGGGGAACACTGAAGCTTTCTTT.

This chain uses TRBV7-6 with TRBJ2-5, with D hard to call. Trimming removed 2 bases from V and 5 bases from J, with 12 bases in between. The germline gives CDR1 SGHVS, CDR2 FNYEAQ. CDR3 length equals 14 residues. The CDR3, as DNA: TGTGCCAGCAGCTTAAGTTGGAGTACTGAGACCCAGTACTTC. Protein sequence: CASSLSWSTETQYF.

The chain recombines TRBV5-8 with TRBJ2-7; D perhaps matches TRBD2 (5 bases). Germline V CDR1 and CDR2: SGHTS, YDEGEE. V was pared by 5 bases and J by 3 bases, with 9 bases between. CDR3 length: 12 residues. The chain's CDR3 is CASRGDVYEQYF. In DNA, the CDR3 is TGTGCCAGCAGGGGAGACGTCTACGAGCAGTACTTC.

The chain couples TRBV6-6 to TRBJ2-1; 13 bases align to TRBD2. The junction had 3 bases not matched to a gene; V was cut back by 5 bases and J by 5 bases. Germline CDR1 is MNHNY and CDR2 is SVGAGI (reference sequence). This CDR3 has 15 amino acids. The CDR3 DNA reads as TGTGCCAGCAGTAGGGGACTAGCGGGAAACAATGAGCAGTTCTTC. This encodes CASSRGLAGNNEQFF.

With regard to this clone: One junction end disagrees with the germline gene, perhaps due to a read error. The genes are TRBV30 and TRBJ1-6; TRBD1 is a possible D gene (5 bases). CDR3 length: 18 residues. Germline CDR1 and CDR2: GTSNPN and SVGIG (reference sequence). CDR3 sequence reads: CAWSGSRTGLSGNSPPHF. The CDR3 nucleotides are TGTGCCTGGAGTGGCAGTCGGACGGGGCTGTCTGGAAATTCACCCCCCCACTTT.

This clone was seen just once. The gene calls are TRBV6-4 and TRBJ1-2, with D tentatively TRBD1 (5 bases). With 6 bases removed from V and 6 bases from J, the gap between germline ends came to 20 bases. The CDR3 extends over 15 amino acids. CDR1 and CDR2 from the germline V gene are MRHNA and SNTAGT. The CDR3 DNA reads as TGTGCCAGCAGCCCGACACAGGCAGGAAATAATGGCTACACCTTC. Translation: CASSPTQAGNNGYTF.

Remarks on this clone: This probably arose from a read error, given a far larger clone one base away. V gene TRBV9 combines with J gene TRBJ1-5; D possibly corresponds to TRBD1 (5 bases). The CDR3 loop spans 14 amino acids. The V gene lost 4 bases and the J gene lost 3 bases, with 11 bases spanning the gap. Germline V gene data show CDR1 as SGDLS and CDR2 as YYNGEE. CDR3 region: CASSTRGSNQPQHF. The CDR3 nucleotides read TGTGCCAGCAGCACCCGGGGCTCCAATCAGCCCCAGCATTTT.

This chain connects TRBV5-1 to TRBJ2-1, with 9 positions matching TRBD1. The junction had 8 bases not matched to a gene; V was cut back by 3 bases and J by 7 bases. CDR1 is SGHRS and CDR2 is YFSETQ in the germline V gene. CDR3 size: 15 residues. The CDR3 sequence: CASSWGQGDVNEQFF. The CDR3 DNA reads as TGCGCCAGCAGCTGGGGACAGGGTGATGTGAATGAGCAGTTCTTC.